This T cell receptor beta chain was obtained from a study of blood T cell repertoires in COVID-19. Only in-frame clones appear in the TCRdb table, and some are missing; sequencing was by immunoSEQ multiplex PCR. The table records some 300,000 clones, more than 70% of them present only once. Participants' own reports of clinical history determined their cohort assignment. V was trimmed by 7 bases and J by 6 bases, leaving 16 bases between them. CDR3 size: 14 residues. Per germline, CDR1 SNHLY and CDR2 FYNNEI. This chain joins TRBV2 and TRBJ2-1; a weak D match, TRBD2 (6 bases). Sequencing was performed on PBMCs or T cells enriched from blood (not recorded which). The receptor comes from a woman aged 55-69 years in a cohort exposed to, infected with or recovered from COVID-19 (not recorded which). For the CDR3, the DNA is TGTGCCAGCAAGGGTGGGAGGACAATCAATGAGCAGTTCTTC. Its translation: CASKGGRTINEQFF.